One sample yielded the 32 T cell receptor beta chains listed below, sequenced in a study of T cell responses to AZD1222 COVID-19 vaccine. Assay used: immunoSEQ multiplex PCR; TCRdb lists only in-frame clones, some missing. The sample carries about 120,000 clones, around 90% recorded once. The specimen comprised peripheral blood, sampled 28 days after the second AZD1222 dose. These receptor sequences come from an adult who received the AZD1222 COVID-19 vaccine.

The V call is TRBV7-9, the J call TRBJ1-6, with D unresolved. V lost 5 bases, J lost 4 bases, and 3 bases lay in between. The germline V gene has CDR1 SEHNR and CDR2 FQNEAQ (reference sequence). This CDR3 region has 12 residues. The CDR3 nucleotides read TGTGCCAGCAGCAGTTATAATTCACCCCTCCACTTT. Protein product: CASSSYNSPLHF.

The chain combines TRBV7-6 with TRBJ1-2; 7 bases agree with TRBD1. The CDR3 runs 16 residues. V lost 5 bases to trimming and J lost 8 bases; unmatched junction nucleotides: 17. Germline V gives CDR1 SGHVS, CDR2 FNYEAQ. The CDR3 is CASSPETGPKSLGYTF. The CDR3 coding sequence is TGTGCCAGCAGCCCCGAGACAGGGCCTAAATCTTTGGGCTACACCTTC.

This rearrangement joins TRBV2 to TRBJ1-2, with D possibly matching TRBD1 (5 bases). Trimming removed 6 bases at V and 0 bases at J, with 17 bases between. The CDR3 covers 16 residues. Germline V CDR1 and CDR2: SNHLY, FYNNEI. The CDR3 DNA sequence: TGTGCCAGCAGGGTTGGGGACGGGCCCTCTAACTATGGCTACACCTTC. Amino acids: CASRVGDGPSNYGYTF. Drawing the rest from reference TRBV2 and TRBJ1-2, the complete variable domain is EPEVTQTPSHQVTQMGQEVILRCVPISNHLYFYWYRQILGQKVEFLVSFYNNEISEKSEIFDDQFSVERPDGSNFTLKIRSTKLEDSAMYFCASRVGDGPSNYGYTFGSGTRLTVV.

The rearrangement links TRBV27 to TRBJ1-6, with no clear D. The CDR3 length is 13 residues. V was clipped by 5 bases and J by 9 bases, with 11 bases between them. Germline assignment: CDR1 MNHEY and CDR2 SMNVEV (reference sequence). In DNA, the CDR3 is TGTGCCAGCAGTCCCACTAGACTTTCACCCCTCCACTTT. It translates to CASSPTRLSPLHF.

The CDR3 spells CASGDRGNTEAFF. CDR3 nucleotides: TGTGCCAGCGGCGACAGGGGTAACACTGAAGCTTTCTTT. This chain connects TRBV25-1 to TRBJ1-1; 8 bases align to TRBD1. Germline V gene data show CDR1 as MGHDK and CDR2 as SYGVNS. Trimming cost V 8 bases and J 2 bases; bases outside gene matches: 4. This CDR3 is 13 amino acids long.

The rearrangement uses TRBV9 and TRBJ2-1, with no clear D. The CDR3 is made up of 15 amino acids. The germline V and J ends were trimmed by 3 bases and 5 bases, with 15 bases remaining between them. Germline CDR1 and CDR2: SGDLS and YYNGEE. The CDR3 spells CASSESVGPNNEQFF. CDR3 in DNA: TGTGCCAGCAGCGAAAGCGTCGGACCAAACAATGAGCAGTTCTTC.

The chain couples TRBV16 to TRBJ2-5, with TRBD1 as a possible D gene (6 bases). Germline loops: CDR1 KGHSY, CDR2 FQNENV. The germline V and J ends were trimmed by 2 bases and 5 bases, with 9 bases remaining between them. CDR3 length: 13 amino acids. CDR3 sequence: CASSQIRGETQYF. CDR3 coding DNA: TGTGCCAGCAGCCAAATCAGGGGCGAGACCCAGTACTTC.

The rearrangement joins TRBV2 to TRBJ1-1, with D perhaps matching TRBD1 (6 bases). Germline-derived CDR1 and CDR2 are SNHLY and FYNNEI. Trimming left V 4 bases short and J 6 bases short, with 12 bases between. The CDR3 is 13 amino acids. CDR3: CASSVGGFAEAFF. Here the CDR3 DNA reads TGTGCCAGCAGTGTAGGGGGGTTCGCTGAAGCTTTCTTT.

The CDR3 sequence is CASSPPTGPSTDTQYF. Here the CDR3 DNA reads TGTGCCAGCAGTCCGCCGACAGGCCCAAGCACAGATACGCAGTATTTT. This rearrangement joins TRBV28 to TRBJ2-3, with D perhaps matching TRBD1 (6 bases). The CDR3 sequence is 16 residues long. V was pared by 5 bases and J by 0 bases, with 15 bases between. Germline V lookup: CDR1 MDHEN, CDR2 SYDVKM.

The gene calls are TRBV3-1 (or the pseudogene TRBV3-2) and TRBJ1-5; no definite D call. This CDR3 spans 12 amino acids. Germline-derived CDR1 and CDR2 are LGHDT and YNNKEL (reference sequence). Trimming cost V 3 bases and J 2 bases, with 2 bases left between them. The DNA of the CDR3 is TGTGCCAGCAGCCACGGCAATCAGCCCCAGCATTTT. Its protein is CASSHGNQPQHF.

CDR3 amino acids: CASNKNGGEKLFF. CDR3 nucleotides: TGTGCCAGCAACAAAAATGGAGGGGAAAAACTGTTTTTT. This sequence joins TRBV7-9 and TRBJ1-4; D unclear. V dropped 7 bases and J dropped 8 bases, with 14 bases sitting between them. Per the germline V gene, CDR1 is SEHNR and CDR2 is FQNEAQ (reference sequence). The CDR3 is 13 amino acids. The full variable domain, rest sourced from reference TRBV7-9 and TRBJ1-4, is DTGVSQNPRHKITKRGQNVTFRCDPISEHNRLYWYRQTLGQGPEFLTYFQNEAQLEKSRLLSDRFSAERPKGSFSTLEIQRTEQGDSAMYLCASNKNGGEKLFFGSGTQLSVL.

This rearrangement joins TRBV28 to TRBJ2-3, with 10 bases identical to TRBD2. Germline trimming cut 6 bases from V and 9 bases from J; bases unmatched to any gene: 12. The CDR3 length is 15 residues. Germline assignment: CDR1 MDHEN and CDR2 SYDVKM. CDR3 sequence: CASSPGLAAWATQYF. The CDR3 bases are TGTGCCAGCAGCCCAGGACTAGCGGCGTGGGCCACGCAGTATTTT.

The gene calls are TRBV2 and TRBJ1-1, with D perhaps matching TRBD1 (5 bases). Trimming cost V 6 bases and J 7 bases, with 12 bases left between them. Germline loops: CDR1 SNHLY, CDR2 FYNNEI. The length of the CDR3 is 12 residues. CDR3: CASRNQGLEAFF. Here the CDR3 DNA reads TGTGCCAGCAGGAATCAGGGACTTGAAGCTTTCTTT.

The chain has TRBV18 and TRBJ2-7; D is possibly TRBD2 (5 bases). Germline V gene lookup returns CDR1 KGHSH and CDR2 LQKENI. Trimming pared 6 bases from V and 2 bases from J, leaving 14 bases between. This CDR3 spans 14 amino acids. This CDR3 is CASSPPSRTYEQYF. The CDR3 nucleotides read TGTGCCAGCTCGCCCCCTAGCAGAACCTACGAGCAGTACTTC.

This sequence joins TRBV4-2 and TRBJ2-5; 7 bases fit TRBD1. Germline V lookup: CDR1 LGHNA, CDR2 YNFKEQ. The CDR3 consists of 15 residues. The trim removed 0 bases at V and 5 bases at J, leaving 6 bases unmatched. The CDR3 bases are TGTGCCAGCAGCCAAGATCCGACCAGGGGGGAGACCCAGTACTTC. This translates into CASSQDPTRGETQYF.

In its sample, this clone was seen once. V and J are TRBV4-1 and TRBJ1-2; the match to TRBD1 covers 7 bases. CDR1 is MGHRA and CDR2 is YSYEKL in the germline V gene. This CDR3 region has 16 residues. J gave up 2 bases and V 2 bases, and 8 bases lay outside the gene matches. The CDR3 nucleotides read TGCGCCAGCAGCCAACGGATCAGGGGGAGGAACTATGGCTACACCTTC. Its protein product is CASSQRIRGRNYGYTF.

CDR3 DNA: TGTGCCAGCTCGCAACAGGGTAGCTCTGGGGCCAACGTCCTGACTTTC. Protein sequence: CASSQQGSSGANVLTF. V and J are TRBV18 and TRBJ2-6; a weak D match, TRBD1 (6 bases). Germline V lookup: CDR1 KGHSH, CDR2 LQKENI. The V gene lost 6 bases and the J gene lost 0 bases, with 12 bases spanning the gap. The CDR3 has 16 residues.

This clone was counted a single time. The chain uses TRBV2 and TRBJ1-6; the D gene is possibly TRBD1 (5 bases). The V and J ends lost 4 bases and 9 bases respectively, with 13 bases between them. From germline, CDR1 is SNHLY and CDR2 FYNNEI. CDR3 length: 14 amino acids. CDR3 DNA: TGTGCCAGCAGTGGGGACCCGGCCGGTTCACCCCTCCACTTT. It yields the protein CASSGDPAGSPLHF.

The genes are TRBV19 and TRBJ2-7; 12 bases map to TRBD1. Germline V gene lookup returns CDR1 LNHDA and CDR2 SQIVND (reference sequence). V was pared by 3 bases and J by 4 bases, with 4 bases of the junction left unmatched. The CDR3 covers 15 residues. CDR3 nucleotide sequence: TGTGCCAGTAGTATCGGGACAGGGGGCTCTTACGAGCAGTACTTC. Translation gives CASSIGTGGSYEQYF.

The gene calls are TRBV5-3 and TRBJ1-2; D might be TRBD1 (5 bases). TRBV5-3 is recorded as an ORF, its role being uncertain. The ends were cut back, 0 bases at V and 5 bases at J, with 20 bases in the middle. This CDR3 comprises 17 residues. CDR3 DNA sequence: TGTGCCAGAAGCTTGGGGCGGGACCCCAGTTGCGGGTATGGCTACACCTTC. Its protein product is CARSLGRDPSCGYGYTF.

The chain uses TRBV27 and TRBJ2-5, with D hard to call. The CDR3 length is 14 residues. Per the germline V gene, CDR1 is MNHEY and CDR2 is SMNVEV (reference sequence). The V end was cut by 3 bases, the J end by 1 base, with 9 bases between. The CDR3: CASSFMGIQETQYF. CDR3 bases: TGTGCCAGCAGTTTCATGGGGATCCAAGAGACCCAGTACTTC.

The rearrangement uses TRBV6-5 and TRBJ1-1, with 9 nucleotides matching TRBD1. Germline V gives CDR1 MNHEY, CDR2 SVGAGI. CDR3 length: 15 amino acids. J was trimmed by 7 bases and V by 6 bases; bases with no gene match: 12. The chain's CDR3 is CASRAGTGWVSEAFF. CDR3 sequence (DNA): TGTGCCAGCAGGGCCGGGACAGGGTGGGTGAGTGAAGCTTTCTTT.

V and J are TRBV19 and TRBJ2-1, with D maybe TRBD2 (5 bases). Germline V gives CDR1 LNHDA, CDR2 SQIVND (reference sequence). The V gene lost 5 bases and the J gene lost 7 bases, with 12 bases spanning the gap. This CDR3 has 13 amino acids. For the CDR3, the DNA is TGTGCCAGTAGTGCCGGTGGGAGTAATGAGCAGTTCTTC. Amino acids: CASSAGGSNEQFF.

The CDR3 DNA is TGTGCCAGCAGCACCTCGGGACCGGGCGGCTACACCTTC. Translating it yields CASSTSGPGGYTF. The chain carries TRBV28 and TRBJ1-2, with D possibly being TRBD1 (5 bases). This CDR3 spans 13 amino acids. Trimming cost V 6 bases and J 8 bases, with 16 bases left between them. The germline V gene has CDR1 MDHEN and CDR2 SYDVKM.

In nucleotides, the CDR3 is TGTGCCAGCAGTTTTAGCCTTAGACCGGGACAGGAGCGGTCCGGGGAGCTGTTTTTT. Its translation: CASSFSLRPGQERSGELFF. The chain recombines TRBV27 with TRBJ2-2, with 8 nucleotides matching TRBD1. With 3 bases clipped from V and 6 bases from J, the junction kept 18 bases outside the gene matches. The CDR3 length is 19 residues. Germline V gene sequence: CDR1 MNHEY, CDR2 SMNVEV (reference sequence).

V is TRBV18 and J is TRBJ2-3; D not certain. The CDR3 covers 15 residues. Germline V gives CDR1 KGHSH, CDR2 LQKENI. Trimming removed 2 bases at V and 0 bases at J, with 9 bases between. The CDR3 sequence: CASSPNGPSTDTQYF. The CDR3 region has the DNA TGTGCCAGCTCACCAAACGGGCCGAGCACAGATACGCAGTATTTT.

The gene calls are TRBV6-1 and TRBJ2-4; possibly TRBD2 for D (5 bases). Germline values: CDR1 MNHNS, CDR2 SASEGT. Trimming removed 3 bases from V and 0 bases from J, with 9 bases in between. This CDR3 contains 15 residues. The CDR3 reads CASSEDGGAKNIQYF. The CDR3 region has the DNA TGTGCCAGCAGTGAGGATGGAGGAGCCAAAAACATTCAGTACTTC.

For the CDR3, the DNA is TGTGCCAGCAGCGAGCTGACAGGGGTCGGGGACTATGGCTACACCTTC. It codes for CASSELTGVGDYGYTF. The chain combines TRBV3-1 (or the pseudogene TRBV3-2) with TRBJ1-2; the match to TRBD1 covers 8 bases. The germline V gene has CDR1 LGHDT and CDR2 YNNKEL (reference sequence). Trimming took 5 bases from V and 3 from J; bases not matched to a gene: 11. The CDR3 has 16 amino acids.

The V and J genes are TRBV7-3 and TRBJ2-7; 7 bases match TRBD2. The CDR3 spans 16 residues. The trim removed 4 bases at V and 1 base at J, leaving 10 bases unmatched. From germline, CDR1 is SGHTA and CDR2 FQGTGA. The CDR3 spells CASSSVPGGRSYEQYF. The CDR3 DNA reads TGTGCCAGCAGCTCCGTCCCGGGGGGAAGGTCCTACGAGCAGTACTTC.

V and J are TRBV28 and TRBJ1-1; no definite D call. Germline V gene sequence: CDR1 MDHEN, CDR2 SYDVKM. CDR3 size: 13 residues. Trimming left V 3 bases short and J 3 bases short, with 8 bases between. The CDR3 DNA reads as TGTGCCAGCAGTTTCGACCGCTACACTGAAGCTTTCTTT. Its translation: CASSFDRYTEAFF.

The V and J genes are TRBV7-9 and TRBJ2-2; TRBD1 matches 8 bases. CDR1 is SEHNR and CDR2 is FQNEAQ in the germline V gene (reference sequence). This CDR3 is built from 15 residues. Trimming cost V 6 bases and J 1 base; bases outside gene matches: 4. The CDR3 spells CASRSDRENTGELFF. The CDR3, as DNA: TGTGCCAGCAGGTCGGACAGGGAGAACACCGGGGAGCTGTTTTTT.

This clone was found a few times. This rearrangement joins TRBV30 to TRBJ1-5, with D uncertain. The V end was cut by 6 bases, the J end by 6 bases, with 6 bases between. This CDR3 comprises 10 residues. The germline V gene has CDR1 GTSNPN and CDR2 SVGIG (reference sequence). The CDR3 here is CACGLQPQHF. CDR3 sequence (DNA): TGTGCCTGCGGTCTTCAGCCCCAGCATTTT. Using reference TRBV30 and TRBJ1-5 for the parts outside the CDR3, the full variable domain is SQTIHQWPATLVQPVGSPLSLECTVEGTSNPNLYWYRQAAGRGLQLLFYSVGIGQISSEVPQNLSASRPQDRQFILSSKKLLLSDSGFYLCACGLQPQHFGDGTRLSIL.